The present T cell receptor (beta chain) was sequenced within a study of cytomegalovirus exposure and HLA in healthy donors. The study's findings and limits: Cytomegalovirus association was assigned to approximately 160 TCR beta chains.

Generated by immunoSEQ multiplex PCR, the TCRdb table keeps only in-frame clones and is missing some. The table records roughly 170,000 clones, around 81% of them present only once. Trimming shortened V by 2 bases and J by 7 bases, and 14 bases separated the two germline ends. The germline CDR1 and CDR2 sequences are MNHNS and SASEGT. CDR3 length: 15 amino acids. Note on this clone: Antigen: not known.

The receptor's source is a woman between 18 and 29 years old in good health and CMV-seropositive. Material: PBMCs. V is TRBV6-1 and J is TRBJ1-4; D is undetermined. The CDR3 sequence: CASSEFPGRGEKLFF. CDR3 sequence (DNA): TGTGCCAGCAGTGAATTTCCGGGTAGAGGTGAAAAACTGTTTTTT.